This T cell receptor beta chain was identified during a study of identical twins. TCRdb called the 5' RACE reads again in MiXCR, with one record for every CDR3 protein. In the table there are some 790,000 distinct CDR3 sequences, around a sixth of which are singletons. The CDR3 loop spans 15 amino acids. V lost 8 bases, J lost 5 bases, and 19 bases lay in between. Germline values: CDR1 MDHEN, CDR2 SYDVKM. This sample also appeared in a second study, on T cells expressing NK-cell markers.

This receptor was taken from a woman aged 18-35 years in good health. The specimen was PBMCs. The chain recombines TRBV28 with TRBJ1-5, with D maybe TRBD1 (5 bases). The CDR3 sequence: CASLRGGARDQPQHF. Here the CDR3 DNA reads TGTGCCAGCTTACGCGGCGGGGCCAGGGATCAGCCCCAGCATTTT.